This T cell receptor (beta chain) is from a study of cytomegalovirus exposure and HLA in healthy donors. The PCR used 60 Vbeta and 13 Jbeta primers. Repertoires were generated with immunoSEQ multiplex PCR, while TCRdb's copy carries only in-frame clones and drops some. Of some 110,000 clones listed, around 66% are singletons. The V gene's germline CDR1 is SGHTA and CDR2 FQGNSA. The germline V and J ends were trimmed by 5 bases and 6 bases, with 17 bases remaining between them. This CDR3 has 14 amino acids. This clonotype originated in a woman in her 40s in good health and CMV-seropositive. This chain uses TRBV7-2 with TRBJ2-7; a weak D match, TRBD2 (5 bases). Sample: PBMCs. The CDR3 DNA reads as TGTGCCAGCAGCCCACTACTAGGATCCGGCGAGCAGTACTTC. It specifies CASSPLLGSGEQYF.